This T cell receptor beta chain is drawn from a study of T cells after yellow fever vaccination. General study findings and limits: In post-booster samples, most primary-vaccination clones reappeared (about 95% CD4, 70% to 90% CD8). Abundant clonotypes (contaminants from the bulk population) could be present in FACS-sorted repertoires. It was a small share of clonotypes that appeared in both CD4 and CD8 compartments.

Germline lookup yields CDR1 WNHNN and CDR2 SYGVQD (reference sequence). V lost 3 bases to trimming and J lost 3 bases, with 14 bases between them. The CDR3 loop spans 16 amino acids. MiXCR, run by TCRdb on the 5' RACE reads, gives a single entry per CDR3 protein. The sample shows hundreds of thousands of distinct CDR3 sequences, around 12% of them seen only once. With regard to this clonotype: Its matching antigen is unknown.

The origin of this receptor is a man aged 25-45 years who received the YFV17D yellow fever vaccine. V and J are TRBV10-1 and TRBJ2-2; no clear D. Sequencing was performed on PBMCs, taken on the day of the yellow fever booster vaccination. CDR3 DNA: TGCGCCAGCAGTGACCCAGTTGGGGATGACACCGGGGAGCTGTTTTTT. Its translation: CASSDPVGDDTGELFF.